These T cell receptor beta chains were read from a single sample in a study of cytomegalovirus exposure and HLA in healthy donors. TCRdb keeps only in-frame clones here, not all; method: immunoSEQ multiplex PCR. The top ten clones hold 3.8% of a sample with 200,000 to 250,000 clones, 60% to 80% of them seen once. Sequenced material: PBMCs. The receptor source for this set is a male donor in good health and CMV-seronegative. Each CDR3 is given with its conserved first and last residue. D genes are given only for firm matches. Some rows have no size entry. The others give once, few or many, or a class for an expanded clone.

NA	TRBJ1-1	TRBV5-1	NA	TGCGCCAGCAGCTTTATGGGGGCACTGAACACTGAAGCTTTCTTT	CASSFMGALNTEAFF
NA	TRBJ2-2	TRBV6-5	NA	TGTGCCAGCAGGAGCAGGGGCACCGGGGAGCTGTTTTTT	CASRSRGTGELFF
NA	TRBJ1-1	TRBV6-1	NA	TGTGCCAGCAGTACAGCCTGGGCTTTCTTT	CASSTAWAFF
NA	TRBJ2-1	TRBV7-9	NA	TGTGCCAGCAGCCCCAGAGCGGTTAAGGAGCAGTTCTTC	CASSPRAVKEQFF
NA	TRBJ2-7	TRBV23-1	NA	TGCGCCAGCTCCACCTACGAGCAGTACTTC	CASSTYEQYF
TRBD1	TRBJ1-1	TRBV29-1	NA	TGCAGCGTTGAAGAAAGGGACAGGGGCCTTCATTTCTTT	CSVEERDRGLHFF
NA	TRBJ2-7	TRBV27	NA	TGTGCCAGCAGTCCCGCGGGACAGAAAACCTACGAGCAGTACTTC	CASSPAGQKTYEQYF
NA	TRBJ1-5	TRBV27	NA	TGTGCCAGCAGTTTAAGGGGCAGCAATCAGCCCCAGCATTTT	CASSLRGSNQPQHF
NA	TRBJ2-7	TRBV6-5	once	TGTGCCAGCAGTCTAAAAGATATCTACGAGCAGTACTTC	CASSLKDIYEQYF
TRBD2	TRBJ2-3	TRBV27	NA	TGTGCCAGCAGTTTATCGTTTTTTTCACTGACTAGCGGGAGCACAGATACGCAGTATTTT	CASSLSFFSLTSGSTDTQYF
NA	TRBJ2-3	TRBV12-1	NA	TGTGCCAAACGGACAGGGACTTTTGGTACGCAGTATTTT	CAKRTGTFGTQYF
NA	TRBJ2-1	TRBV4-2	few	TGTGCCAGCAGCCCCCAGAGGGCGGGTCATGAGCAGTTCTTC	CASSPQRAGHEQFF
TRBD1	TRBJ2-1	TRBV19	once	TGTGCCAGTACCTCAACAGGGGGCATATACAATGAGCAGTTCTTC	CASTSTGGIYNEQFF
NA	TRBJ2-2	TRBV9	few	TGTGCCAGCAGCGTAGGTCCGGGGGAGCTGTTTTTT	CASSVGPGELFF
NA	TRBJ1-1	TRBV6-1	NA	TGTGCCAGCAGGTGGGGAGGGCGGAACACTGAAGCTTTCTTT	CASRWGGRNTEAFF
TRBD2	TRBJ2-3	TRBV6-4	NA	TGTGCCAGCAGTGCAGGTAGCGGGAGCACAGATACGCAGTATTTT	CASSAGSGSTDTQYF
NA	TRBJ2-3	TRBV5-4	NA	TGTGCCAGCAGCCCTATTCCGGGTGCCACAGATACGCAGTATTTT	CASSPIPGATDTQYF
NA	TRBJ1-2	TRBV7-9	NA	TGTGCCAGCAGCTCGACAGGTTATGGCTACACCTTC	CASSSTGYGYTF
TRBD2	TRBJ2-1	TRBV11-2	NA	TGTGCCAGCAGCTTAGGAGTAGCGGGAGGTTTATACAATGAGCAGTTCTTC	CASSLGVAGGLYNEQFF
NA	TRBJ2-2	TRBV25-1	NA	TGTGCCAGCAGTACTGGGAACACCGGGGAGCTGTTTTTT	CASSTGNTGELFF
NA	TRBJ1-4	TRBV5-5	NA	TGTGCCAGCAGCCAGACAACCGCAGAAGAAAAACTGTTTTTT	CASSQTTAEEKLFF
NA	TRBJ2-2	TRBV21-1	NA	TGTGCCAGCAGCAAGCGTCTCCCCGCCGGGGAGCTGTTTTTT	CASSKRLPAGELFF
TRBD1	TRBJ2-7	TRBV28	NA	TGTGCCAGCAGTTACAGGGGGTGGGAATCCTTC	CASSYRGWESF
NA	TRBJ1-5	TRBV5-6	few	TGTGCCAGCAAGAATTACGGGGGCAATCAGCCCCAGCATTTT	CASKNYGGNQPQHF
NA	TRBJ1-1	TRBV9	NA	TGTGCCAGCAGCGCCGGACAGTACACTGAAGCTTTCTTT	CASSAGQYTEAFF
NA	TRBJ2-2	TRBV27	NA	TGTGCCAGCAGTTTTTATGCCGGGGAGCTGTTTTTT	CASSFYAGELFF
TRBD2	TRBJ2-1	TRBV7-3	NA	TGTGCCAGCAGCAATAGCGGGAGTACGCGTGAGCAGTTCTTC	CASSNSGSTREQFF
NA	TRBJ2-2	TRBV7-3	NA	TGTGCCAGCACCCAGGGGAACACCGGGGAGCTGTTTTTT	CASTQGNTGELFF
TRBD1	TRBJ2-7	TRBV11-2	NA	TGTGCCAGCAGCACACAGGGGGCGGATTACGAGCAGTACTTC	CASSTQGADYEQYF
NA	TRBJ2-1	TRBV5-1	NA	TGCGCCAGCAGCTTGGACGGGAGAGGAGACAATGAGCAGTTCTTC	CASSLDGRGDNEQFF
NA	TRBJ2-2	TRBV5-1	NA	TGCGCCAGCAGCTTGTTTCCGGACAAGACCGGGGAGCTGTTTTTT	CASSLFPDKTGELFF
NA	TRBJ1-1	TRBV18	NA	TGTGCCAGCTCACCGCCAGGAACGAACACTGAAGCTTTCTTT	CASSPPGTNTEAFF
NA	TRBJ1-6	TRBV5-1	NA	TGCGCCAGTAGAGAGGAGACAGGATGGAATTCACCCCTCCACTTT	CASREETGWNSPLHF
TRBD1	TRBJ2-7	TRBV5-6	few	TGTGCCAGCAGCCTAGGAACGGGCAGGGGGCAGTACGAGCAGTACTTC	CASSLGTGRGQYEQYF
NA	TRBJ1-5	TRBV7-2	NA	TGTGCCAGCAGCTCTGGAACAGGAATTAGCAATCAGCCCCAGCATTTT	CASSSGTGISNQPQHF
NA	TRBJ2-7	TRBV28	NA	TGTGCCAGCAGTACTTCCAGCGGTGCGACCTACGAGCAGTACTTC	CASSTSSGATYEQYF
NA	TRBJ1-1	TRBV9	once	TGTGCCAGCAGCGTAGACCCGGGGGGCACTGAAGCTTTCTTT	CASSVDPGGTEAFF
TRBD2	TRBJ2-2	TRBV5-4	NA	TGTGCCAGCAGCCCGACTAGCGTGAATACCGGGGAGCTGTTTTTT	CASSPTSVNTGELFF
TRBD2	TRBJ2-7	TRBV18	NA	TGTGCCAGCTCACCCCGAGGGCTAGCGGGAGGGCCCGGGGAGCAGTACTTC	CASSPRGLAGGPGEQYF
TRBD2	TRBJ2-7	TRBV29-1	NA	TGCAGCGTCCAATTACACCGCTTAGGACTAGCGGGAGAGAGCTCCTACGAGCAGTACTTC	CSVQLHRLGLAGESSYEQYF
TRBD1	TRBJ2-5	TRBV5-1	NA	TGCGCCAGCAGCTATGGGACAGGGGAAGAGACCCAGTACTTC	CASSYGTGEETQYF
NA	TRBJ2-3	TRBV10-3	NA	TGTGCCATCAGTGATCAGGGGTCCTCCACAGATACGCAGTATTTT	CAISDQGSSTDTQYF
TRBD2	TRBJ2-7	TRBV7-2	NA	TGTGCCAGCAGGGGGGGAGGGGTCCACGAGCAGTACTTC	CASRGGGVHEQYF
TRBD2	TRBJ2-1	TRBV19	NA	TGTGCCAGTAATGGGAGGGACTACAATGAGCAGTTCTTC	CASNGRDYNEQFF
NA	TRBJ2-2	TRBV11-2	NA	TGTGCCAGCAGCTTAGATTGGGGGCCACCCATCGGGGAGCTGTTTTTT	CASSLDWGPPIGELFF
TRBD1	TRBJ2-2	TRBV5-6	once	TGTGCCAGCAGCACCTACCGGGACAGGGGGAAGCCCGGGGAGCTGTTTTTT	CASSTYRDRGKPGELFF
TRBD1	TRBJ2-2	TRBV6-6	NA	TGTGCCAGCAGTTACGAGACAGGGGTGACCGGGGAGCTGTTTTTT	CASSYETGVTGELFF
TRBD2	TRBJ2-7	TRBV10-2	few	TGCGCCAGCGTCGAAGGGCGGGAGAGATCCTACGAGCAGTACTTC	CASVEGRERSYEQYF
NA	TRBJ1-1	TRBV6-1	NA	TGTGCCAGCAGTACAGGGTTGGGGACTGAAGCTTTCTTT	CASSTGLGTEAFF